Each of the 26 T cell receptor beta chains below was sequenced from the same sample in a study of blood T cell repertoires in COVID-19. Sequenced by immunoSEQ multiplex PCR; TCRdb stores in-frame clones only, minus some. The table records about 240,000 clones, 75% to 90% of them present only once. The sequencing input was PBMCs or T cells enriched from blood (not recorded which). The receptors come from a woman between 35 and 50 years old with acute COVID-19.

A remark on this clone: An end of the junction differs from the germline gene, which may be a read error. The chain has TRBV7-2 and TRBJ2-1; D is possibly TRBD2 (6 bases). Germline CDR1 and CDR2: SGHTA and FQGNSA. CDR3 length: 16 amino acids. CDR3 sequence (DNA): TGTGCCAGCAGCCTAGCAGGAGGGGCGATATACAATGAGCAGTTCTTC. Its translation is CASSLAGGAIYNEQFF.

This chain joins TRBV7-9 and TRBJ1-1; D not certain. With 1 base removed from V and 10 bases from J, the gap between germline ends came to 7 bases. The V gene's germline CDR1 is SEHNR and CDR2 FQNEAQ (reference sequence). CDR3 size: 11 residues. Here the CDR3 reads CASSLEAGAFF. CDR3 coding DNA: TGTGCCAGCAGCTTAGAAGCTGGAGCTTTCTTT.

This sequence joins TRBV11-3 and TRBJ2-7; no firm D call. Trimming removed 3 bases from V and 1 base from J, with 7 bases in between. There are 13 residues in the CDR3. Germline CDR1 is SGHNT and CDR2 is YENEEA. CDR3 protein: CASSLGESYEQYF. CDR3 bases: TGTGCCAGCAGCTTGGGCGAGTCCTACGAGCAGTACTTC.

The rearrangement joins TRBV19 to TRBJ1-4; no definite D call. Germline CDR1 and CDR2: LNHDA and SQIVND (reference sequence). This CDR3 is built from 13 residues. The V gene lost 10 bases and the J gene lost 1 base, with 10 bases spanning the gap. In DNA, the CDR3 is TGTGCCACCCGCCAGTTAACTAATGAAAAACTGTTTTTT. Translation: CATRQLTNEKLFF.

The rearrangement joins TRBV5-1 to TRBJ2-3, with 9 bases lining up with TRBD2. After removal of 2 bases from V and 4 bases from J, the junction contained 2 bases not matched to a gene. Looked up from germline, CDR1 is SGHRS and CDR2 is YFSETQ. The CDR3 consists of 14 residues. CDR3 nucleotide sequence: TGCGCCAGCAGCTTTGCGGGGGGGGCAGATACGCAGTATTTT. It is translated as CASSFAGGADTQYF. The full variable domain, completed using reference TRBV5-1 and TRBJ2-3, is KAGVTQTPRYLIKTRGQQVTLSCSPISGHRSVSWYQQTPGQGLQFLFEYFSETQRNKGNFPGRFSGRQFSNSRSEMNVSTLELGDSALYLCASSFAGGADTQYFGPGTRLTVL.

The rearrangement joins TRBV4-2 to TRBJ1-4; TRBD1 agrees at 10 bases. The length of the CDR3 is 21 residues. V shed 0 bases and J 2 bases; nucleotides not matched to a gene: 15. Germline assignment: CDR1 LGHNA and CDR2 YNFKEQ. The CDR3 nucleotides read TGTGCCAGCAGCCAAGAAGAAGGGAGTTGGGACAGGGGTACCACTAATGAAAAACTGTTTTTT. Its protein is CASSQEEGSWDRGTTNEKLFF.

The V call is TRBV19, the J call TRBJ2-1; possibly TRBD2 for D (6 bases). Germline CDR1 LNHDA, CDR2 SQIVND (reference sequence). Trimming stripped 6 bases from V and 6 bases from J, with 12 bases between. CDR3 size: 13 residues. The CDR3: CASSRGLLNEQFF. CDR3 nucleotides: TGTGCCAGTAGCCGTGGACTACTCAATGAGCAGTTCTTC.

The chain carries TRBV30 and TRBJ1-3, with D maybe TRBD1 (6 bases). In germline, CDR1 is GTSNPN, CDR2 SVGIG (reference sequence). There are 13 residues in the CDR3. The V and J ends lost 5 bases and 7 bases respectively, with 15 bases between them. DNA of the CDR3: TGTGCCTGGGGCTTACAGGGAAGTAACACCATATATTTT. Translated: CAWGLQGSNTIYF.

The rearrangement uses TRBV9 and TRBJ2-2, with TRBD1 matching 7 bases. CDR3 length: 15 residues. The germline V gene has CDR1 SGDLS and CDR2 YYNGEE. Trimming took 4 bases from V and 1 from J; bases not matched to a gene: 4. The CDR3 region has the DNA TGTGCCAGCAGCTTCGGGACAGAGAACACCGGGGAGCTGTTTTTT. Translated: CASSFGTENTGELFF.

The V gene is TRBV28, the J gene TRBJ1-2; D is unresolved. This CDR3 is 15 amino acids long. CDR1 MDHEN and CDR2 SYDVKM come from the germline V gene. Trimming took off 6 bases at V and 2 bases at J, with 16 bases between the two ends. The chain's CDR3 is CASSRNPTVNYGYTF. CDR3 nucleotide sequence: TGTGCCAGCAGCCGAAACCCCACAGTGAACTATGGCTACACCTTC.

This chain connects TRBV7-3 to TRBJ2-5, with D possibly being TRBD2 (6 bases). CDR1 and CDR2 (germline): SGHTA, FQGTGA. Trimming took 2 bases from V and 2 from J, leaving 9 bases between them. This CDR3 is 14 amino acids long. Here the CDR3 reads CASSLGGKQETQYF. In DNA form, the CDR3 reads TGTGCCAGCAGCTTAGGCGGGAAACAAGAGACCCAGTACTTC. The variable domain in full, completed from reference TRBV7-3 and TRBJ2-5, reads GAGVSQTPSNKVTEKGKYVELRCDPISGHTALYWYRQSLGQGPEFLIYFQGTGAADDSGLPNDRFFAVRPEGSVSTLKIQRTERGDSAVYLCASSLGGKQETQYFGPGTRLLVL.

This sequence joins TRBV12-5 and TRBJ1-5; 7 nucleotides line up with TRBD1. The CDR3 loop spans 14 amino acids. V shed 6 bases and J 6 bases; nucleotides not matched to a gene: 8. CDR1 and CDR2 from the germline V gene are LGHNT and FRNRAP. For the CDR3, the DNA is TGTGCTAGTGGCCCCGACAGGGTACCTCAGCCCCAGCATTTT. As protein: CASGPDRVPQPQHF. Complete variable domain (other parts from reference TRBV12-5 and TRBJ1-5): DARVTQTPRHKVTEMGQEVTMRCQPILGHNTVFWYRQTMMQGLELLAYFRNRAPLDDSGMPKDRFSAEMPDATLATLKIQPSEPRDSAVYFCASGPDRVPQPQHFGDGTRLSIL.

V gene TRBV5-8 combines with J gene TRBJ1-1; maybe TRBD1 (6 bases). CDR3 length: 17 amino acids. V lost 4 bases and J 0 bases, leaving 19 bases between the germline ends. Germline CDR1 is SGHTS and CDR2 is YDEGEE. The CDR3 reads CASSRNSGHSMNTEAFF. The CDR3 DNA follows: TGTGCCAGCAGCCGTAACTCGGGACATTCAATGAACACTGAAGCTTTCTTT. The entire variable domain, with the rest obtained from reference TRBV5-8 and TRBJ1-1, is as follows: EAGVTQSPTHLIKTRGQQATLRCSPISGHTSVYWYQQALGLGLQFLLWYDEGEERNRGNFPPRFSGRQFPNYSSELNVNALELEDSALYLCASSRNSGHSMNTEAFFGQGTRLTVV.

This clone has just one count. The chain employs TRBV30 and TRBJ2-7, with D maybe TRBD2 (6 bases). CDR3 length: 12 amino acids. Germline V gene data show CDR1 as GTSNPN and CDR2 as SVGIG (reference sequence). Trimming removed 5 bases from V and 2 bases from J, with 10 bases in between. The CDR3 region has the DNA TGTGCCTGGGGGACTGGAACCTACGAGCAGTACTTC. Amino acid sequence: CAWGTGTYEQYF. Full variable domain (missing parts from reference TRBV30 and TRBJ2-7): SQTIHQWPATLVQPVGSPLSLECTVEGTSNPNLYWYRQAAGRGLQLLFYSVGIGQISSEVPQNLSASRPQDRQFILSSKKLLLSDSGFYLCAWGTGTYEQYFGPGTRLTVT.

Details on this clone: The junction departs from the called germline gene at one end, perhaps through a read error. This same CDR3 is encoded by further DNA sequences in the sample. This rearrangement joins TRBV2 to TRBJ2-7, with D uncertain. Germline CDR1 reads SNHLY; CDR2 reads FYNNEI. This CDR3 is built from 14 residues. The CDR3 region is CASSEVASSYEQYF. CDR3 nucleotide sequence: TGTGCCAGCAGCGAAGTGGCATCCTCCTACGAGCAGTACTTC.

This chain connects TRBV19 to TRBJ2-3, with TRBD1 matching over 10 bases. From germline, CDR1 is LNHDA and CDR2 SQIVND (reference sequence). This CDR3 comprises 17 residues. V was clipped by 2 bases and J by 6 bases; unmatched bases: 11. Here the CDR3 reads CASSIRSGQGTSDTQYF. CDR3 coding DNA: TGTGCCAGTAGTATAAGGTCGGGACAGGGGACTTCCGATACGCAGTATTTT.

This chain joins TRBV5-1 and TRBJ2-5; possibly TRBD1 for D (6 bases). Germline CDR1 and CDR2: SGHRS and YFSETQ. The CDR3 consists of 14 residues. Trimming left V 5 bases short and J 2 bases short, with 13 bases between. In DNA, the CDR3 is TGCGCCAGCAGTCGATCGACAGGACAAGAGACCCAGTACTTC. Translating it yields CASSRSTGQETQYF. The full variable domain, in which reference TRBV5-1 and TRBJ2-5 provide the parts outside the CDR3, is KAGVTQTPRYLIKTRGQQVTLSCSPISGHRSVSWYQQTPGQGLQFLFEYFSETQRNKGNFPGRFSGRQFSNSRSEMNVSTLELGDSALYLCASSRSTGQETQYFGPGTRLLVL.

The chain couples TRBV5-1 to TRBJ2-1, with D possibly TRBD2 on 6 matching bases. V was pared by 4 bases and J by 2 bases, with 13 bases between. This CDR3 is 15 amino acids long. Germline V gene data show CDR1 as SGHRS and CDR2 as YFSETQ. CDR3 loop: CASSRELQPYNEQFF. The CDR3 nucleotides read TGCGCCAGCAGCCGGGAGCTACAACCCTACAATGAGCAGTTCTTC.

V and J are TRBV7-9 and TRBJ2-2; 16 nucleotides match TRBD2. Germline V lookup: CDR1 SEHNR, CDR2 FQNEAQ (reference sequence). The CDR3 covers 19 residues. The ends lost 5 bases at V and 6 bases at J; junction bases unmatched: 12. CDR3 in amino acids: CASSSPGTSGRAPAGELFF. Written as DNA, the CDR3 is TGTGCCAGCAGCAGTCCCGGGACTAGCGGGAGGGCCCCCGCCGGGGAGCTGTTTTTT.

The chain recombines TRBV24-1 with TRBJ2-2, with D perhaps TRBD2 (5 bases). The germline CDR1 and CDR2 sequences are KGHDR and SFDVKD. The CDR3 length is 16 residues. V dropped 1 base and J dropped 4 bases, with 12 bases sitting between them. The CDR3 coding sequence is TGTGCCACCAGTGATTTACGGACTTGGGGCACCGGGGAGCTGTTTTTT. It is translated as CATSDLRTWGTGELFF.

The V and J genes are TRBV11-3 and TRBJ2-1; possible D gene TRBD1, 5 bases. The V gene's germline CDR1 is SGHNT and CDR2 YENEEA. The CDR3 runs to 14 residues. The V end was cut by 7 bases, the J end by 8 bases, with 18 bases between. Here the CDR3 reads CASMPGSVRDEQFF. DNA for the CDR3: TGTGCCAGCATGCCAGGGTCTGTTCGCGATGAGCAGTTCTTC.

CDR3 amino acids: CASSSPTGGGEQFF. The CDR3 nucleotides read TGTGCCAGCAGTTCCCCGACAGGGGGGGGCGAGCAGTTCTTC. The rearrangement joins TRBV28 to TRBJ2-1; TRBD1 matches at 9 bases. Per the germline V gene, CDR1 is MDHEN and CDR2 is SYDVKM. CDR3 length: 14 residues. V trimming: 4 bases; J trimming: 10 bases; junction bases outside the gene matches: 8.

With respect to this clone: Mismatch with germline at one junction end may stem from a read error. CDR3 protein: CASSPGGGSYNEQFF. The CDR3 DNA sequence: TGTGCTAGCAGCCCTGGGGGGGGCTCCTACAATGAGCAGTTCTTC. The chain combines TRBV7-7 with TRBJ2-1, with 7 positions matching TRBD2. Germline loops: CDR1 SSHAT, CDR2 FNYEAQ (reference sequence). The length of the CDR3 is 15 residues.

This clone was recorded a few times. This chain joins TRBV3-1 (or the pseudogene TRBV3-2) and TRBJ2-1, with D possibly TRBD2 on 6 matching bases. The CDR3 is made up of 14 amino acids. Germline assignment: CDR1 LGHDT and CDR2 YNNKEL (reference sequence). The V end was cut by 0 bases, the J end by 8 bases, with 11 bases between. CDR3: CASSQDPPSDEQFF. The CDR3 coding sequence is TGTGCCAGCAGCCAAGATCCGCCTAGCGATGAGCAGTTCTTC.

This chain uses TRBV5-6 with TRBJ2-1, with D tentatively TRBD2 (5 bases). V shed 4 bases and J shed 3 bases, with 14 bases lying between them. This CDR3 comprises 15 residues. CDR1 and CDR2 (germline): SGHDT, YYEEEE. CDR3 protein: CASSPTQLVYNEQFF. CDR3 nucleotide sequence: TGTGCCAGCAGCCCCACACAACTAGTCTACAATGAGCAGTTCTTC.

In its sample, this clone was seen once. The rearrangement uses TRBV29-1 and TRBJ2-1, with 7 bases lining up with TRBD1. The junction had 7 bases not matched to a gene; V was cut back by 0 bases and J by 2 bases. In germline, CDR1 is SQVTM, CDR2 ANQGSEA. This CDR3 region has 16 residues. CDR3 DNA sequence: TGCAGCGTTGAAGATCCCGACAGGGCAGCCTACAATGAGCAGTTCTTC. It specifies CSVEDPDRAAYNEQFF.